One sample yielded the 21 T cell receptor beta chains listed below, sequenced in a study of blood T cells in healthy people across ages. The second PCR ran about 6 to 11 cycles with a sample-barcoded 5' primer and J-beta primers. Using its own MiXCR run on the 5' RACE reads, TCRdb lists one record per CDR3 protein. The table lists 1.5 million or so distinct CDR3 sequences, around 40% of them singletons. Sequencing was done on a sample of blood. The receptors were sampled from a woman younger than 30 in good health.

This clonotype appeared a single time. The junction differs from germline at one of its ends, possibly a read error. The J gene is TRBJ1-1, the V gene TRBV20-1; TRBD1 agrees at 8 bases. Germline V gives CDR1 DFQATT, CDR2 SNEGSKA (reference sequence). The CDR3 contains 14 residues. The CDR3 region is CSARGQGGFTEAFF. The CDR3 bases are TGCAGTGCGAGAGGACAGGGAGGATTCACTGAAGCTTTCTTT.

In this sample, this clonotype turned up a few times. This chain uses TRBV20-1 with TRBJ2-3; TRBD2 aligns across 7 bases. The CDR3 extends over 14 amino acids. Germline assignment: CDR1 DFQATT and CDR2 SNEGSKA (reference sequence). V trimming: 6 bases; J trimming: 1 base; junction bases outside the gene matches: 7. The CDR3 protein is CSAPGTSGTDTQYF. The CDR3 coding sequence is TGCAGTGCCCCCGGTACTAGCGGCACAGATACGCAGTATTTT.

This clonotype was recorded a few times. The genes are TRBV20-1 and TRBJ1-4; 9 bases map to TRBD1. The CDR3 covers 15 residues. CDR1 DFQATT and CDR2 SNEGSKA come from the germline V gene (reference sequence). With V trimmed by 3 bases and J by 6 bases, 8 bases remained unmatched. The CDR3 loop is CSASPQGAVYEKLFF. Written as DNA, the CDR3 is TGCAGTGCTAGCCCACAGGGGGCCGTTTATGAAAAACTGTTTTTT.

This chain uses TRBV20-1 with TRBJ2-1; maybe TRBD2 (5 bases). There are 15 residues in the CDR3. The ends were cut back, 1 base at V and 9 bases at J, with 19 bases in the middle. From germline, CDR1 is DFQATT and CDR2 SNEGSKA (reference sequence). CDR3 region: CSARVPADRTGEQFF. In DNA, the CDR3 is TGCAGTGCTAGAGTACCAGCGGACCGAACGGGTGAGCAGTTCTTC.

J is TRBJ2-1 and V is TRBV7-2; TRBD1 aligns across 10 bases. The CDR3 consists of 14 residues. CDR1 and CDR2 from the germline V gene are SGHTA and FQGNSA. J was trimmed by 6 bases and V by 8 bases; bases with no gene match: 7. The CDR3, as DNA: TGTGCCAGCGGCTCGGACAGGGGGGGCAATGAGCAGTTCTTC. This codes for CASGSDRGGNEQFF.

This clonotype was counted only a few times. The chain links TRBV5-1 to TRBJ2-1; D not certain. V dropped 7 bases and J dropped 6 bases, with 17 bases sitting between them. Per the germline V gene, CDR1 is SGHRS and CDR2 is YFSETQ. This CDR3 spans 14 amino acids. This CDR3 reads CASRGNLLGNEQFF. Here the CDR3 DNA reads TGCGCCAGCCGAGGAAATCTCTTAGGCAATGAGCAGTTCTTC.

This clonotype was picked up one time. The chain employs TRBV4-2 and TRBJ2-5; possible D gene TRBD1, 6 bases. Deletions cut 1 base from V and 5 bases from J, with 14 bases between. CDR1 and CDR2 from the germline V gene are LGHNA and YNFKEQ. The CDR3 consists of 15 residues. CDR3 sequence (DNA): TGTGCCAGCAGCCAAGGAAACAGGGATCGGGAGACCCAGTACTTC. This translates into CASSQGNRDRETQYF.

V usage is TRBV15 and J usage is TRBJ2-1, with 12 bases fitting TRBD2. CDR3 length: 16 amino acids. V dropped 6 bases and J dropped 9; count of bases not matched to a gene: 12. CDR1 LNHNV and CDR2 YYDKDF come from the germline V gene (reference sequence). The CDR3 here is CATRAASGGASSEQFF. CDR3 coding DNA: TGTGCCACCAGGGCAGCTAGCGGGGGGGCAAGTAGTGAGCAGTTCTTC.

This chain connects TRBV4-1 to TRBJ1-5, with TRBD1 matching over 8 bases. Germline loops: CDR1 MGHRA, CDR2 YSYEKL. CDR3 size: 15 residues. V was pared by 1 base and J by 6 bases, with 5 bases of the junction left unmatched. The CDR3 nucleotides are TGCGCCAGCAGCCAAGGCCCACAGGGGGGTCAGCCCCAGCATTTT. Amino acid sequence: CASSQGPQGGQPQHF.

This clonotype has a handful of counts. The V gene is TRBV20-1, the J gene TRBJ2-3; 7 nucleotides match TRBD2. The germline V gene encodes CDR1 DFQATT and CDR2 SNEGSKA (reference sequence). The CDR3 spans 15 residues. V lost 6 bases, J lost 0 bases, and 9 bases stayed unmatched. CDR3 region: CSAEHPGGSTDTQYF. DNA of the CDR3: TGCAGTGCGGAACACCCGGGAGGTAGCACAGATACGCAGTATTTT.

J is TRBJ2-1 and V is TRBV5-1, with D maybe TRBD2 (5 bases). V was trimmed by 4 bases and J by 9 bases, leaving 20 bases between them. The CDR3 has 15 residues. The V gene's germline CDR1 is SGHRS and CDR2 YFSETQ. Written as DNA, the CDR3 is TGCGCCAGCAGCCCAGAACCCGGGATCCCCATTGAGCAGTTCTTC. Residues: CASSPEPGIPIEQFF.

This clonotype was seen a few times. V and J are TRBV7-9 and TRBJ2-7, with TRBD2 matching 7 bases. CDR1 is SEHNR, CDR2 FQNEAQ, per germline (reference sequence). This CDR3 contains 16 residues. With 2 bases clipped from V and 5 bases from J, the junction kept 12 bases outside the gene matches. CDR3 coding DNA: TGTGCCAGCAGCTTAAGTCTGGGCGGGGGAATCGACGAGCAGTACTTC. This translates into CASSLSLGGGIDEQYF.

V gene TRBV27 combines with J gene TRBJ2-3; 12 bases are shared with TRBD2. J gave up 3 bases and V 3 bases, and 7 bases lay outside the gene matches. The CDR3 is 17 residues long. Per the germline V gene, CDR1 is MNHEY and CDR2 is SMNVEV (reference sequence). The CDR3 DNA reads TGTGCCAGCAGTTTGTGGGCTAGCGGGAGGGGTACAGATACGCAGTATTTT. Protein product: CASSLWASGRGTDTQYF.

This clonotype was detected only a few times. Here the CDR3 reads CASSLDSSGISQETQYF. CDR3 nucleotides: TGTGCCAGCAGCTTGGATTCTAGCGGCATATCTCAAGAGACCCAGTACTTC. This sequence joins TRBV5-6 and TRBJ2-5; TRBD2 matches at 7 bases. Germline V lookup: CDR1 SGHDT, CDR2 YYEEEE. The CDR3 sequence is 17 residues long. The V gene end was trimmed by 0 bases and the J gene end by 2 bases; junction bases not matched to a gene: 10.

The CDR3 is CSVEGAVYRGTEAFF. The CDR3 DNA reads TGCAGCGTTGAAGGCGCAGTTTATAGGGGGACTGAAGCTTTCTTT. The chain has TRBV29-1 and TRBJ1-1, with D maybe TRBD1 (6 bases). Trimming removed 1 base at V and 5 bases at J, with 17 bases between. The germline gives CDR1 SQVTM, CDR2 ANQGSEA. CDR3 length: 15 amino acids.

The V and J genes are TRBV11-2 and TRBJ2-4; TRBD2 is a possible D gene (5 bases). CDR3 size: 17 residues. Germline assignment: CDR1 SGHAT and CDR2 FQNNGV. The germline V and J ends were trimmed by 0 bases and 2 bases, with 14 bases remaining between them. CDR3 DNA sequence: TGTGCCAGCAGCTTAGACCCTCCGGGATGGACCAAAAACATTCAGTACTTC. Translated, it gives CASSLDPPGWTKNIQYF.

V usage is TRBV27 and J usage is TRBJ2-7; D remains unclear. The V end lost 4 bases, the J end lost 2 bases, and 9 bases lay between the germline ends. The CDR3 is 13 amino acids. Germline V gene data show CDR1 as MNHEY and CDR2 as SMNVEV (reference sequence). The CDR3: CASSSSSAYEQYF. The CDR3 DNA sequence: TGTGCCAGCAGTTCCTCCTCCGCCTACGAGCAGTACTTC.

The genes are TRBV6-5 and TRBJ1-2; no clear D. The germline V and J ends were trimmed by 10 bases and 2 bases, with 14 bases remaining between them. Germline CDR1 and CDR2: MNHEY and SVGAGI. The CDR3 has 13 residues. CDR3 residues: CATAETPNYGYTF. The CDR3, as DNA: TGTGCCACTGCCGAGACTCCGAACTATGGCTACACCTTC.

The V gene is TRBV13, the J gene TRBJ1-1, with a tentative D call TRBD1 (5 bases). Trimming took 3 bases from V and 3 from J, leaving 11 bases between them. The V gene's germline CDR1 is PRHDT and CDR2 FYEKMQ (reference sequence). The CDR3 runs to 14 residues. CDR3 residues: CASSLGTMDTEAFF. CDR3 bases: TGTGCCAGCAGCTTGGGGACCATGGACACTGAAGCTTTCTTT.

The rearrangement uses TRBV4-1 and TRBJ2-7, with D possibly being TRBD1 or TRBD2 (5 bases each). The V and J ends lost 4 bases and 2 bases respectively, with 15 bases between them. The CDR3 spans 15 residues. CDR1 is MGHRA, CDR2 YSYEKL, per germline. Written as DNA, the CDR3 is TGCGCCAGCAGCCCCCTCAGAGGGGCAGCCTACGAGCAGTACTTC. Protein product: CASSPLRGAAYEQYF.

This chain uses TRBV7-8 with TRBJ2-1; a possible D gene is TRBD1 (5 bases). Looked up from germline, CDR1 is SGHVS and CDR2 is FQNEAQ. The ends were cut back, 4 bases at V and 4 bases at J, with 14 bases in the middle. The CDR3 length is 15 residues. The CDR3 DNA reads TGTGCCAGCAGCTCCCCCCCAGGGTTTTACAATGAGCAGTTCTTC. This translates into CASSSPPGFYNEQFF.